These 16 T cell receptor beta chains were sequenced from one sample in a study of T-cell memory formation after mild COVID-19. One entry per CDR3 protein results from TCRdb running MiXCR on the 5' RACE reads. The sample lists fewer than 150,000 distinct CDR3 sequences, around 15% seen once, with about 29% in the top ten. Sequenced input: PBMCs or a T cell subset sorted from them (not recorded which). Source of these receptors: an adult woman who had mild COVID-19 (a few samples of this study predate the infection). Cell type and time point are not known.

This chain uses TRBV12-3 or TRBV12-4 with TRBJ2-5; 7 bases are shared with TRBD2. This CDR3 has 15 amino acids. J lost 2 bases, V lost 4 bases, and 7 bases had no gene match. The CDR3 loop reads CASSSLGGKQETQYF. The CDR3 DNA sequence: TGTGCCAGCAGTTCGTTGGGAGGGAAACAAGAGACCCAGTACTTC.

This chain connects TRBV24-1 to TRBJ1-5; 7 bases align to TRBD1. V was pared by 2 bases and J by 8 bases, with 11 bases of the junction left unmatched. CDR1 and CDR2 from the germline V gene are KGHDR and SFDVKD. The length of the CDR3 is 16 residues. The CDR3 sequence: CATSDSTTGAKEPQHF. The DNA of the CDR3 is TGTGCCACCAGTGATTCTACTACAGGGGCGAAAGAGCCCCAGCATTTT.

There are a few counts of this clonotype. The chain combines TRBV5-1 with TRBJ2-7; TRBD2 matches at 11 bases. In germline, CDR1 is SGHRS, CDR2 YFSETQ. Trimming took 7 bases from V and 0 from J; bases not matched to a gene: 9. This CDR3 has 16 residues. As DNA, the CDR3 is TGCGCCAGCGGCCGTACCGGGACTAGCGGCTCCTACGAGCAGTACTTC. This translates into CASGRTGTSGSYEQYF.

This clonotype was observed a handful of times. This sequence joins TRBV4-1 and TRBJ2-3; D remains ambiguous. CDR3 length: 13 residues. In germline, CDR1 is MGHRA, CDR2 YSYEKL. V dropped 3 bases and J dropped 5 bases, with 9 bases sitting between them. Here the CDR3 reads CASSQGQLDTQYF. The CDR3 DNA follows: TGCGCCAGCAGCCAGGGCCAGTTAGATACGCAGTATTTT.

This clonotype was found a few times. The V call is TRBV5-6, the J call TRBJ2-7, with D tentatively TRBD1 (5 bases). The V gene's germline CDR1 is SGHDT and CDR2 YYEEEE. CDR3 length: 14 residues. The V gene lost 0 bases and the J gene lost 3 bases, with 10 bases spanning the gap. CDR3 region: CASSLGADSYEQYF. The CDR3 coding sequence is TGTGCCAGCAGCTTGGGGGCCGACAGCTACGAGCAGTACTTC. Drawing the rest from reference TRBV5-6 and TRBJ2-7, the complete variable domain is DAGVTQSPTHLIKTRGQQVTLRCSPKSGHDTVSWYQQALGQGPQFIFQYYEEEERQRGNFPDRFSGHQFPNYSSELNVNALLLGDSALYLCASSLGADSYEQYFGPGTRLTVT.

The chain recombines TRBV7-8 with TRBJ1-2; D uncertain. This CDR3 has 14 residues. Between the trimmed V and J ends, which lost 8 bases and 5 bases, there was a span of 18 bases. CDR1 is SGHVS and CDR2 is FQNEAQ in the germline V gene. The chain's CDR3 is CASFDGQPLYGYTF. The DNA of the CDR3 is TGTGCCAGCTTCGACGGCCAGCCACTTTATGGCTACACCTTC.

This clonotype has just a few counts. The gene calls are TRBV7-2 and TRBJ2-3; D is ambiguous. The length of the CDR3 is 15 residues. The germline V gene has CDR1 SGHTA and CDR2 FQGNSA. Trimming cost V 1 base and J 2 bases, with 10 bases left between them. The chain's CDR3 is CASSLGSKFTDTQYF. As DNA, the CDR3 is TGTGCCAGCAGCTTAGGAAGCAAGTTCACAGATACGCAGTATTTT.

The chain carries TRBV2 and TRBJ2-5, with TRBD2 matching 10 bases. Trimming removed 5 bases from V and 4 bases from J; junction bases left unmatched: 7. The CDR3 totals 15 residues. Germline V CDR1 and CDR2: SNHLY, FYNNEI. This CDR3 reads CASSSSGRAGETQYF. The CDR3 coding sequence is TGTGCCAGCAGTTCAAGCGGGAGGGCCGGAGAGACCCAGTACTTC.

This clonotype has only a few counts. One end of the junction does not line up with germline, which may come from a read error. This sequence joins TRBV7-9 and TRBJ1-5, with 8 positions matching TRBD1. The CDR3 covers 14 residues. The germline gives CDR1 SEHNR, CDR2 FQNEAQ (reference sequence). The CDR3, as DNA: TGTGCCAGCAGCCTGTCAGGGGGCAATGAGCCCCAGCATTTT. This gives the protein CASSLSGGNEPQHF.

The chain recombines TRBV7-9 with TRBJ2-1, with D perhaps matching TRBD2 (7 bases). V dropped 5 bases and J dropped 4 bases, with 18 bases sitting between them. The germline V gene encodes CDR1 SEHNR and CDR2 FQNEAQ (reference sequence). CDR3 length: 16 residues. The CDR3 spells CASSPTGRGPYNEQFF. The CDR3 coding sequence is TGTGCCAGCAGCCCTACCGGGCGGGGGCCTTACAATGAGCAGTTCTTC.

The chain uses TRBV7-9 and TRBJ2-1; perhaps TRBD2 as D (6 bases). Trimming cost V 1 base and J 5 bases, with 21 bases left between them. CDR1 and CDR2 from the germline V gene are SEHNR and FQNEAQ (reference sequence). This CDR3 region has 18 residues. The CDR3 protein is CASSLVPSTGSVNNEQFF. The CDR3 bases are TGTGCCAGCAGCTTAGTCCCCTCGACCGGGAGTGTCAACAATGAGCAGTTCTTC.

The chain employs TRBV10-3 and TRBJ2-1; the match to TRBD2 covers 11 bases. The CDR3 spans 21 residues. The germline V gene has CDR1 ENHRY and CDR2 SYGVKD. The V gene end was trimmed by 2 bases and the J gene end by 3 bases; junction bases not matched to a gene: 18. The CDR3 protein is CAISERVGELAGVRGYNEQFF. As DNA, the CDR3 is TGTGCCATCAGTGAGAGGGTTGGAGAACTAGCGGGAGTGAGGGGCTACAATGAGCAGTTCTTC.

This chain uses TRBV4-2 with TRBJ2-1; the D gene is possibly TRBD2 (5 bases). This CDR3 region has 14 residues. Germline V CDR1 and CDR2: LGHNA, YNFKEQ. Trimming pared 1 base from V and 8 bases from J, leaving 12 bases between. CDR3 region: CASSQGLYPDEQFF. CDR3 sequence (DNA): TGTGCCAGCAGCCAAGGACTATACCCGGATGAGCAGTTCTTC.

This clonotype was recorded many times. This chain uses TRBV4-3 with TRBJ2-2; unclear D gene. The CDR3 extends over 14 amino acids. Germline values: CDR1 LGHNA, CDR2 YSLEER. V was clipped by 1 base and J by 6 bases, with 9 bases between them. The CDR3 here is CASSQAPPPGELFF. Here the CDR3 DNA reads TGCGCCAGCAGCCAAGCCCCCCCTCCCGGGGAGCTGTTTTTT.

This clonotype showed up many times. The chain joins TRBV4-1 to TRBJ2-1; 7 bases fit TRBD1. Per germline, CDR1 MGHRA and CDR2 YSYEKL. With V trimmed by 4 bases and J by 0 bases, 15 bases remained unmatched. This CDR3 is built from 19 residues. In DNA form, the CDR3 reads TGCGCCAGCAGCCCTAAATTCATCCGGACAGGTGGCTCCTACAATGAGCAGTTCTTC. This codes for CASSPKFIRTGGSYNEQFF.

The V and J genes are TRBV12-3 or TRBV12-4 and TRBJ2-2, with 10 positions matching TRBD1. The CDR3 loop spans 17 amino acids. Losses at the gene ends were 5 bases for V and 6 bases for J; bases not matched to a gene: 12. The CDR3 nucleotides are TGTGCCAGCAGTCAATATGCCGCCGGGACAGGGGCCGGGGAGCTGTTTTTT. Protein sequence: CASSQYAAGTGAGELFF.